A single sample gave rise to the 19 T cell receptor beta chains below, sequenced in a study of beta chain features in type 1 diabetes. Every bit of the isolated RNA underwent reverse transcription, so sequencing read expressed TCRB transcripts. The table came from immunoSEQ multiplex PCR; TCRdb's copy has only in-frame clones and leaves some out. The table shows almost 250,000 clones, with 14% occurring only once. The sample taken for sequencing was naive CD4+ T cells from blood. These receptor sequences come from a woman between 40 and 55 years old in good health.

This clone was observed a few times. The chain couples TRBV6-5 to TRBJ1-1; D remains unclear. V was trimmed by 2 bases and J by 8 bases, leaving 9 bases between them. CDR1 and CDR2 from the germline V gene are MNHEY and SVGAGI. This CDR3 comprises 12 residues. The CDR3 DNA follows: TGTGCCAGCAGTTACCGGGGATTCGAAGCTTTCTTT. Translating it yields CASSYRGFEAFF.

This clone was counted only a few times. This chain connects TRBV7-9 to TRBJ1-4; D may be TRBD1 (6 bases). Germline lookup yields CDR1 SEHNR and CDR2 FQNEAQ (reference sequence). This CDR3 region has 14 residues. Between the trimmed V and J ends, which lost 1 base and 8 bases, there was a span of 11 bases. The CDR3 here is CASSLDRVREKLFF. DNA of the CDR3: TGTGCCAGCAGCTTAGACAGGGTTCGCGAAAAACTGTTTTTT. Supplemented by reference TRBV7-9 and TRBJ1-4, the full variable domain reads DTGVSQNPRHKITKRGQNVTFRCDPISEHNRLYWYRQTLGQGPEFLTYFQNEAQLEKSRLLSDRFSAERPKGSFSTLEIQRTEQGDSAMYLCASSLDRVREKLFFGSGTQLSVL.

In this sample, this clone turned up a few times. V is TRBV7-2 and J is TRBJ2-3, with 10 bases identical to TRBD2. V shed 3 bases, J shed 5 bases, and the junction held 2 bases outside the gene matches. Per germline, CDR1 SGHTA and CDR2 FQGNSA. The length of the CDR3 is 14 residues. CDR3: CASSLGLAIDTQYF. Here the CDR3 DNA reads TGTGCCAGCAGCTTGGGACTAGCGATAGATACGCAGTATTTT.

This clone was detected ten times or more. The DNA for the CDR3 is TGTGCCAGCAGCGTAGCTCTCAGCTCCTACGAGCAGTACTTC. Translation gives CASSVALSSYEQYF. The rearrangement links TRBV9 to TRBJ2-7; D not resolved. V dropped 0 bases and J dropped 0 bases, with 7 bases sitting between them. Germline V gene sequence: CDR1 SGDLS, CDR2 YYNGEE. This CDR3 has 14 residues.

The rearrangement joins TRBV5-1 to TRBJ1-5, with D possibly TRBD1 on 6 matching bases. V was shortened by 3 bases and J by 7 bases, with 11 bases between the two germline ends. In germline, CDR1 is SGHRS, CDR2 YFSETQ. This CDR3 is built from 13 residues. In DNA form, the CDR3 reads TGCGCCAGCAGCTCTGAACAGGGACAGCCCCAGCATTTT. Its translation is CASSSEQGQPQHF.

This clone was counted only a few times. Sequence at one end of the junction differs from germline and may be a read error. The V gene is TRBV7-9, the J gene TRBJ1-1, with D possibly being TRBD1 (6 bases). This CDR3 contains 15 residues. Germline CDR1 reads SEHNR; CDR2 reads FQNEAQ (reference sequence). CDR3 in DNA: TGTGCCAGCAGCTTAGGGGAGGGGGTGAAGACTGAAGCTTTCTTT. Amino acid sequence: CASSLGEGVKTEAFF. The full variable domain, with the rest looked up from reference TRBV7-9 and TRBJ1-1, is DTGVSQNPRHKITKRGQNVTFRCDPISEHNRLYWYRQTLGQGPEFLTYFQNEAQLEKSRLLSDRFSAERPKGSFSTLEIQRTEQGDSAMYLCASSLGEGVKTEAFFGQGTRLTVV.

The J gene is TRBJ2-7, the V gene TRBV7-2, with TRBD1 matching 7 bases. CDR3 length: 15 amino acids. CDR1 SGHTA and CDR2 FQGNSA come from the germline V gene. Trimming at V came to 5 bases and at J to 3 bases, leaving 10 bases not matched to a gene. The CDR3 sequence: CASSLFRGPHYEQYF. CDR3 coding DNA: TGTGCCAGCAGCCTCTTTAGGGGGCCCCACTACGAGCAGTACTTC. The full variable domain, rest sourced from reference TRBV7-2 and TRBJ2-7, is GAGVSQSPSNKVTEKGKDVELRCDPISGHTALYWYRQSLGQGLEFLIYFQGNSAPDKSGLPSDRFSAERTGGSVSTLTIQRTQQEDSAVYLCASSLFRGPHYEQYFGPGTRLTVT.

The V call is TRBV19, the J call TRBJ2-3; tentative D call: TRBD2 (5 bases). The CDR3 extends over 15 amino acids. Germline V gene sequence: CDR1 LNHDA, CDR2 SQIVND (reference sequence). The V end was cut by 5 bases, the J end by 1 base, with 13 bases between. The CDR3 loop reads CASSPRGSGTDTQYF. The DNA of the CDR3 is TGTGCCAGTAGTCCCCGTGGTAGCGGCACAGATACGCAGTATTTT.

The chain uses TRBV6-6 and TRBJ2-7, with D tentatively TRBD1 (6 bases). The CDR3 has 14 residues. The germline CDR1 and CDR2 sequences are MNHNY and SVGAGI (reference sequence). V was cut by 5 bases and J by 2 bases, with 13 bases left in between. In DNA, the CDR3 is TGTGCCAGCAGTCACCCCCAGGGGCCCTACGAGCAGTACTTC. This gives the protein CASSHPQGPYEQYF.

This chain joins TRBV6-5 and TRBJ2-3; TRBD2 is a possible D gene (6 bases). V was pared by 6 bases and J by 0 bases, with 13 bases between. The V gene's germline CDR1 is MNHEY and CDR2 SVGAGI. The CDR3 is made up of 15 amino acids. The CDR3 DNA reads TGTGCCAGCAGCTTACTAGCCTCTAGCACAGATACGCAGTATTTT. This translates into CASSLLASSTDTQYF.

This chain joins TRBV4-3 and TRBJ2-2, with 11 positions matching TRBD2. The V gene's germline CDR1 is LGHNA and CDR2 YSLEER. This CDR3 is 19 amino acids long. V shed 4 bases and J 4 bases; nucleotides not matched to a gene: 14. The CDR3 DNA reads TGCGCCAGCAGCCCTGCATCGACTAGCGGGGTTCGGGGCACCGGGGAGCTGTTTTTT. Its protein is CASSPASTSGVRGTGELFF.

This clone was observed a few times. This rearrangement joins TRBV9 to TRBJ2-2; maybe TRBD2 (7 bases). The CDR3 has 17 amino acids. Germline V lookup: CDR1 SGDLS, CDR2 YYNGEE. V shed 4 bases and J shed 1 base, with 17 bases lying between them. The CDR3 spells CASSSRGAGVNTGELFF. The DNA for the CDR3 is TGTGCCAGCAGCTCCCGGGGGGCAGGGGTGAACACCGGGGAGCTGTTTTTT.

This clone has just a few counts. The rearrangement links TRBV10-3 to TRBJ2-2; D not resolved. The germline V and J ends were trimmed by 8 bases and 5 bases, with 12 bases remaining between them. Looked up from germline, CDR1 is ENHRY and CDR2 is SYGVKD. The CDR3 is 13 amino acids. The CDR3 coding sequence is TGTGCCATCGGCTCGGCAGGTACCGGGGAGCTGTTTTTT. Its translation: CAIGSAGTGELFF.

The CDR3 reads CASSDPGETGELFF. The CDR3 DNA follows: TGTGCCAGCAGTGATCCAGGGGAAACCGGGGAGCTGTTTTTT. V gene TRBV2 combines with J gene TRBJ2-2, with D perhaps matching TRBD1 (6 bases). The CDR3 spans 14 residues. The V gene's germline CDR1 is SNHLY and CDR2 FYNNEI. Trimming shortened V by 3 bases and J by 5 bases, and 10 bases separated the two germline ends.

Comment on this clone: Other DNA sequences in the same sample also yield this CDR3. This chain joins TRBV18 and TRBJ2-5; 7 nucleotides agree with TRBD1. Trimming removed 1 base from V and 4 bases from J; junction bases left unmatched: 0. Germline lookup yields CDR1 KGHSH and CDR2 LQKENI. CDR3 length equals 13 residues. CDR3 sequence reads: CASSPQGAETQYF. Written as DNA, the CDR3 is TGTGCCAGCTCACCACAGGGGGCAGAGACCCAGTACTTC.

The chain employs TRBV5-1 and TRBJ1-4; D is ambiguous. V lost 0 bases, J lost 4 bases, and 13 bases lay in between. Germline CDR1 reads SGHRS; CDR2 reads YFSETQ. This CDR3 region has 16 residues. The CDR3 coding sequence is TGCGCCAGCAGCTTGGTCGGGTCCGCCCTTAATGAAAAACTGTTTTTT. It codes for CASSLVGSALNEKLFF.

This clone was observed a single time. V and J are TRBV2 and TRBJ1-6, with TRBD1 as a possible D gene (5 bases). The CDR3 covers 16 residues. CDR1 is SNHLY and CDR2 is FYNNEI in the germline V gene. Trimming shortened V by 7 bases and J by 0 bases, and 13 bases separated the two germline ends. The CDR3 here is CASNGAGGSYNSPLHF. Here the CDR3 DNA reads TGTGCCAGCAATGGGGCGGGGGGCTCCTATAATTCACCCCTCCACTTT.

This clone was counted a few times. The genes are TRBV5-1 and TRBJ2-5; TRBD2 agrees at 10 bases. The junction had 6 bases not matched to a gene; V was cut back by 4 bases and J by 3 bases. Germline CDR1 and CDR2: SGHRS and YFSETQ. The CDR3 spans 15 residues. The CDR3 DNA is TGCGCCAGCAGCCTTACTAGCGGGGTTAAAGAGACCCAGTACTTC. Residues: CASSLTSGVKETQYF.

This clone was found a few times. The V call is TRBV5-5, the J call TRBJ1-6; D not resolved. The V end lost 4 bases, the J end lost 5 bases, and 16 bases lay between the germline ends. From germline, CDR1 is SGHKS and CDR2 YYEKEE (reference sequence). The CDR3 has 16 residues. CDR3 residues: CASSRQASEHNSPLHF. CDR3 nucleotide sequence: TGTGCCAGCAGCCGTCAGGCGAGTGAACATAATTCACCCCTCCACTTT.